This T cell receptor beta chain was captured by sequencing in a study of T cells in localized non-small cell lung cancer. This clone qualifies as medium-sized (0.01 to 0.1%). No antigen is known for it. The same CDR3 can be traced to other DNA sequences in this sample. Sequencing used immunoSEQ multiplex PCR; TCRdb keeps in-frame clones, though not all of them. Among some 54,000 clones, around three quarters were seen once, and the ten largest hold about 4.6%. Study conclusions and caveats: Tumor showed lower T cell clonality than uninvolved adjacent lung, where it was highest.

The CDR3 has 11 residues. Germline V gives CDR1 DFQATT, CDR2 SNEGSKA (reference sequence). The V end lost 6 bases, the J end lost 6 bases, and 8 bases lay between the germline ends. This chain connects TRBV20-1 to TRBJ1-4, with D unclear. This TCR derives from a woman aged 35 to 70 with stage II lung adenocarcinoma. The starting material was PBMCs, obtained before any cancer treatment. The DNA of the CDR3 is TGCAGTGCGAAAGGCGATGAAAAACTGTTTTTT. It encodes CSAKGDEKLFF.